This T cell receptor beta chain was captured by sequencing in a study of cytomegalovirus exposure and HLA in healthy donors. The CDR3 loop spans 14 amino acids. Looked up from germline, CDR1 is SSHAT and CDR2 is FNYEAQ (reference sequence). The junction had 4 bases not matched to a gene; V was cut back by 5 bases and J by 3 bases. The assay was immunoSEQ multiplex PCR, and TCRdb's table has in-frame clones only and misses some. This table holds roughly 120,000 clones, about nine tenths found once. This chain uses TRBV7-7 with TRBJ2-5; 9 nucleotides match TRBD2. Sequencing input: PBMCs. This clonotype originated in a young man in good health and CMV-seronegative. The DNA for the CDR3 is TGTGCCAGCAGCCGCAGCGGGAGGAAAGAGACCCAGTACTTC. Translation: CASSRSGRKETQYF.